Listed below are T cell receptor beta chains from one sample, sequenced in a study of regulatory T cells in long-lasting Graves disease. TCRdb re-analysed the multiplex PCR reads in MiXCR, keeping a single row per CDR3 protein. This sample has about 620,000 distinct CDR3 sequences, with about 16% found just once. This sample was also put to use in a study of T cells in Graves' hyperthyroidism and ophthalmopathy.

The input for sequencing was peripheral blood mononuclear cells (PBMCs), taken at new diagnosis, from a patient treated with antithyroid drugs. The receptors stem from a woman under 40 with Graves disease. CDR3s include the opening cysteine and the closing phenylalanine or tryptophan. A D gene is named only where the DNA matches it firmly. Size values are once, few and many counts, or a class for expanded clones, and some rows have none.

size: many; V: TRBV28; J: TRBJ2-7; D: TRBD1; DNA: TGTGCCAGCAGTTCGGGACAGGGGTCCGAGCAGTACTTC; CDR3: CASSSGQGSEQYF
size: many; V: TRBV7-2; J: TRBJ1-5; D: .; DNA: TGTGCCAGCAGCTTAGAGGTTAATCAGCCCCAGCATTTT; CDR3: CASSLEVNQPQHF
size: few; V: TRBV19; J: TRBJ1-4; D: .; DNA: TGTGCCAGCGCGCAGGGACGTGAAAAACTGTTTTTT; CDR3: CASAQGREKLFF
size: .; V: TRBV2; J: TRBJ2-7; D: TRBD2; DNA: TGTGCCAGCAGGCCTAGCGGCCCTCGTAACGAGCAGTACTTC; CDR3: CASRPSGPRNEQYF
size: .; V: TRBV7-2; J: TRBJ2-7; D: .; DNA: TGTGCCAGCAGCTTAGCTACCCAAAGCTTCTACGAGCAGTACTTC; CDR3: CASSLATQSFYEQYF
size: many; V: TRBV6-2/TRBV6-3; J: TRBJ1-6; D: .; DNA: TGTGCCAGCAGTTACAGGGATAATTCACCCCTCCACTTT; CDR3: CASSYRDNSPLHF
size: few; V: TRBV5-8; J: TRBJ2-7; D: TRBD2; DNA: TGTGCCAGCAGCTACGGGAGCGGGAGTGTCTACGAGCAGTACTTC; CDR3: CASSYGSGSVYEQYF
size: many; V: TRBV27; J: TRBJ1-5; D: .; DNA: TGTGCCAGCAGTTTACAGGGGCGAGGTCAGCCCCAGCATTTT; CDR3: CASSLQGRGQPQHF
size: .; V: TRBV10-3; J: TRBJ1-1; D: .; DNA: TGTGCCATCAGCCTCTTGGAAGTAAACACTGAAGCTTTCTTT; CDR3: CAISLLEVNTEAFF
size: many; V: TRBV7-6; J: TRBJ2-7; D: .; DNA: TGTGCCAGCAGCTTACACTACCTCTACGAGCAGTACTTC; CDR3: CASSLHYLYEQYF
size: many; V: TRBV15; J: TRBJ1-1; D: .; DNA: TGTGCCACCAGCAGAGCAGGGTATGAAGCTTTCTTT; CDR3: CATSRAGYEAFF
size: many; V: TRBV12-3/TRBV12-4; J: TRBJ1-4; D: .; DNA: TGTGCCAGCAGTTTAGGGCAGGGGTGGAGAAAACTGTTTTTT; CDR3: CASSLGQGWRKLFF
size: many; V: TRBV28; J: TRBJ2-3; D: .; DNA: TGTGCCAGCAGTTTGGTAGGGACCGGGATTTTTACGCAGTATTTT; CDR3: CASSLVGTGIFTQYF
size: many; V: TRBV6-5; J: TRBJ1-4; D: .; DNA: TGTGCCAGCAGTTACCACAGCGGGGGTTCGAATGAAAAACTGTTTTTT; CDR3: CASSYHSGGSNEKLFF
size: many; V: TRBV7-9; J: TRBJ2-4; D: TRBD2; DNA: TGTGCCAGCAGCGGACTAGCGGGAGGGGTGCGGGACATTCAGTACTTC; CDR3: CASSGLAGGVRDIQYF
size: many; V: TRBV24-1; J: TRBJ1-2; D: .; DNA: TGTGCCACCAGTGACCCGGCGGGACCTAACTATGGCTACACCTTC; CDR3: CATSDPAGPNYGYTF
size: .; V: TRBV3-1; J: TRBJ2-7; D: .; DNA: TGTGCCAGCAGCCGCGGATCTGGAGGCGACGAGCAGTACTTC; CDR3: CASSRGSGGDEQYF
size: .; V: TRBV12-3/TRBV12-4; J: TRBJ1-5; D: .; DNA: TGTGCCAGCAGTTTGTCCGACAGGCCCCAGCATTTT; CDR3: CASSLSDRPQHF
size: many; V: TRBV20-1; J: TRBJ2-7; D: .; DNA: TGCAGTGCTAGAAGCCAAGGGACCTACGAGCAGTACTTC; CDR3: CSARSQGTYEQYF
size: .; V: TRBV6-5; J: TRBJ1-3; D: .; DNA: TGTGCCAGCAGTTACTCGAGGACCGGACAGGGAAACACCATATATTTT; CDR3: CASSYSRTGQGNTIYF
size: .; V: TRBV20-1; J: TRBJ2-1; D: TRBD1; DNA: TGCAGTGCTTCCGACAGGGTTTACAATGAGCAGTTCTTC; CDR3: CSASDRVYNEQFF
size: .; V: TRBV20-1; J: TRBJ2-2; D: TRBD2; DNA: TGCAGTGCTAGGCCCAGCGGGAGGACGAACACCGGGGAGCTGTTTTTT; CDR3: CSARPSGRTNTGELFF
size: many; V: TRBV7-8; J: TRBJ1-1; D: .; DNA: TGTGCCAGCAGCTTAAGTGGGGATGGAGGGGGTGCTGAAGCTTTCTTT; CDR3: CASSLSGDGGGAEAFF
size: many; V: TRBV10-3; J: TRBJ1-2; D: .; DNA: TGTGCCATCAGTGAAGTCAAACTAGTCGCCGAGAGCTACACCTTC; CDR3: CAISEVKLVAESYTF
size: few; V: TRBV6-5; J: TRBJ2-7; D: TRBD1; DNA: TGTGCCAGCAGTTACCCAATTACCGGGACAGTCTACGAGCAGTACTTC; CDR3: CASSYPITGTVYEQYF
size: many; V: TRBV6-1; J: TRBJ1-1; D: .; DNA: TGTGCCAGCAGTGAACGGAGAACTTTCTTT; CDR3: CASSERRTFF
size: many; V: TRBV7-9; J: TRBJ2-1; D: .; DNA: TGTGCCAGCAGCTTAGACGGACAGAACAATGAGCAGTTCTTC; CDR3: CASSLDGQNNEQFF
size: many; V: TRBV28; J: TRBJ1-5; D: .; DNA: TGTGCCAGCAGCTACGGGGTTAGCAATCAGCCCCAGCATTTT; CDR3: CASSYGVSNQPQHF
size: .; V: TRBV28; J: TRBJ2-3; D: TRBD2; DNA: TGTGCCAGCAGTTTATACGCGGGAGTCACAGATACGCAGTATTTT; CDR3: CASSLYAGVTDTQYF
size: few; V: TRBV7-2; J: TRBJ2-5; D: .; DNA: TGTGCCAGCAGCTCTATGGTACTCCGAGGCGAGACCCAGTACTTC; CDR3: CASSSMVLRGETQYF
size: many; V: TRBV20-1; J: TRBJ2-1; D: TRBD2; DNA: TGCAGTGCTAGTGCGGCGGGAGGTTTACCAAATGAGCAGTTCTTC; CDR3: CSASAAGGLPNEQFF
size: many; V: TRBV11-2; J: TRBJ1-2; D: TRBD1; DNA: TGTGCCAGCAGCCAGGACAGGGCGGATGGCTACACCTTC; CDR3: CASSQDRADGYTF
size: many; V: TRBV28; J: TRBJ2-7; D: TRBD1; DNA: TGTGCCAGCAGTTCCCCGGGAAGGGGGCGTTACGAGCAGTACTTC; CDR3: CASSSPGRGRYEQYF
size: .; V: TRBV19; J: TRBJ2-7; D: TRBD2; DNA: TGTGCCAGTGCGCCGGGACTAGGGTCCTACGAGCAGTACTTC; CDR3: CASAPGLGSYEQYF
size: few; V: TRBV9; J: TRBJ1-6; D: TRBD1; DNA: TGTGCCAGCGGGACAGGGGGCTATTCACCCCTCCACTTT; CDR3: CASGTGGYSPLHF
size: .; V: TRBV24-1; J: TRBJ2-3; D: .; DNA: TGTGCCACCAGTGATTTGCGCGGGACAGATACGCAGTATTTT; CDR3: CATSDLRGTDTQYF
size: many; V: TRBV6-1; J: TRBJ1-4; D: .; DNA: TGTGCCAGCAGCGGCCGGACAGCAGAAAAACTGTTTTTT; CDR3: CASSGRTAEKLFF
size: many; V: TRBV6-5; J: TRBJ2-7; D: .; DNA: TGTGCCAGCAGTTCTCCGACCCGACGGATGAGCTCCTACGAGCAGTACTTC; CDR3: CASSSPTRRMSSYEQYF
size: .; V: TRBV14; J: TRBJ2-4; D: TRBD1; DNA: TGTGCCAGCAGCCGACTCCATGGACAGGGCGTAGGTGGGCTTCAGTACTTC; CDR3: CASSRLHGQGVGGLQYF
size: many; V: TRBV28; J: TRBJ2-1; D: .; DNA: TGTGCCAGCAGCACCCGGGGTGGTGGGCAGTTCTTC; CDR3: CASSTRGGGQFF
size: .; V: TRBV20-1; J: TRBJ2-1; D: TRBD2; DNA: TGCAGTGCTAGATTGTGGGAGGGAAGCTCCTACAATGAGCAGTTCTTC; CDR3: CSARLWEGSSYNEQFF
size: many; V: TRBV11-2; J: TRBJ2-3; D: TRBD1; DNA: TGTGCCAGCAGCCACCGGGACAGGGAATCAGATACGCAGTATTTT; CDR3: CASSHRDRESDTQYF
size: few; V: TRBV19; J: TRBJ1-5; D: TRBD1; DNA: TGTGCCAGTAGTATAGCTTGGGACAGGGTTTCCCAGCCCCAGCATTTT; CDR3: CASSIAWDRVSQPQHF
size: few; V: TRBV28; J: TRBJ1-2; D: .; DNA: TGTGCCAGCAGTTCTTGGTTGGGGAACAGGGTGGATGGCTACACCTTC; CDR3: CASSSWLGNRVDGYTF
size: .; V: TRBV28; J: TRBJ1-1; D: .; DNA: TGTGCCAGCAGTTTGGGTACGGCGGGAGAAGCTTTCTTT; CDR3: CASSLGTAGEAFF
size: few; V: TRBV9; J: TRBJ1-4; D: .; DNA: TGTGCCAGCAGCGTACGCCAGGAGGGGGAAAAACTGTTTTTT; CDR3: CASSVRQEGEKLFF
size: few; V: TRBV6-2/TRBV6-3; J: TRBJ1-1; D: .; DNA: TGTGCCAGCAGTTACTCTACCCCCGCAGGGGTATACACTGAAGCTTTCTTT; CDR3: CASSYSTPAGVYTEAFF
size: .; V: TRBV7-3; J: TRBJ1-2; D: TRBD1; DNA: TGTGCCGGCAGCAACCGGGACAGGGGGCCTCCGTTCTATGGCTACACCTTC; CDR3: CAGSNRDRGPPFYGYTF
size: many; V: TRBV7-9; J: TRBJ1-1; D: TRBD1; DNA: TGTGCCAGCAGCGCACAGGGGATGAGGACTGAAGCTTTCTTT; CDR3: CASSAQGMRTEAFF